What follows are 30 T cell receptor beta chains derived from one specimen sequenced in a study of blood T cell repertoires in COVID-19. The repertoire was sequenced with immunoSEQ multiplex PCR; TCRdb's copy has only in-frame clones and lacks some. The table records 200,000 to 250,000 clones, roughly nine tenths of them present only once. Sequences were obtained from peripheral blood. All receptors derive from a man aged 30 to 39 with acute or convalescent COVID-19.

The chain joins TRBV4-2 to TRBJ2-2; TRBD2 matches at 7 bases. Trimming took 4 bases from V and 1 from J; bases not matched to a gene: 6. CDR3 length equals 16 residues. Germline lookup yields CDR1 LGHNA and CDR2 YNFKEQ. The CDR3 sequence is CASSRTGEGNTGELFF. The CDR3, as DNA: TGTGCCAGCAGCCGGACTGGGGAGGGGAACACCGGGGAGCTGTTTTTT.

This clone has a single count. CDR3 coding DNA: TGTGCCAGCAGCTTGGGGGCAGGGGGCGAGCAGTACTTC. Translation gives CASSLGAGGEQYF. The V and J genes are TRBV11-2 and TRBJ2-7, with 7 bases aligning to TRBD1. CDR3 length: 13 amino acids. From germline, CDR1 is SGHAT and CDR2 FQNNGV. V gave up 3 bases and J gave up 6 bases; unmatched junction bases: 5.

The chain recombines TRBV5-1 with TRBJ2-2, with D maybe TRBD2 (5 bases). CDR3 length equals 15 residues. Germline V gene sequence: CDR1 SGHRS, CDR2 YFSETQ. Trimming stripped 5 bases from V and 5 bases from J, with 16 bases between. The CDR3 DNA reads TGCGCCAGCAGGGCGAGCGGCAGTAGGACCGGGGAGCTGTTTTTT. Protein: CASRASGSRTGELFF.

This chain links TRBV18 with TRBJ1-6; a weak D match, TRBD1 (5 bases). CDR3 length: 16 residues. Per germline, CDR1 KGHSH and CDR2 LQKENI. V shed 4 bases and J shed 3 bases, with 13 bases lying between them. This CDR3 reads CASSQQDGYYNSPLHF. The DNA of the CDR3 is TGTGCCAGCTCACAACAGGACGGATACTATAATTCACCCCTCCACTTT.

This chain joins TRBV6-5 and TRBJ1-3; D is ambiguous. V was pared by 6 bases and J by 2 bases, with 14 bases between. The CDR3 sequence is 15 residues long. Germline CDR1 reads MNHEY; CDR2 reads SVGAGI. The CDR3 is CASSLRGGAGNTIYF. The CDR3 bases are TGTGCCAGCAGCCTCCGAGGTGGTGCTGGAAACACCATATATTTT.

V usage is TRBV2 and J usage is TRBJ2-3, with D possibly TRBD1 on 6 matching bases. The CDR3 totals 14 residues. CDR1 SNHLY and CDR2 FYNNEI come from the germline V gene. V lost 3 bases and J lost 4, with 11 bases in between. CDR3 region: CASSDQGPADTQYF. The CDR3 nucleotides read TGTGCCAGCAGTGATCAGGGGCCAGCAGATACGCAGTATTTT.

V usage is TRBV6-5 and J usage is TRBJ2-7, with a weak D call TRBD1 (5 bases). V was cut by 6 bases and J by 5 bases, with 14 bases left in between. The germline gives CDR1 MNHEY, CDR2 SVGAGI. The CDR3 spans 13 residues. CDR3: CASRGPLENEQYF. In nucleotides, the CDR3 is TGTGCCAGCAGGGGGCCGCTGGAAAACGAGCAGTACTTC.

The V and J genes are TRBV6-5 and TRBJ1-5; 7 nucleotides match TRBD1. The CDR3 is made up of 13 amino acids. Germline values: CDR1 MNHEY, CDR2 SVGAGI. V gave up 6 bases and J gave up 4 bases; unmatched junction bases: 3. This CDR3 is CASRGQLNQPQHF. The CDR3 DNA follows: TGTGCCAGCAGGGGACAGCTTAATCAGCCCCAGCATTTT.

The V and J genes are TRBV28 and TRBJ2-7; 9 nucleotides match TRBD2. CDR1 and CDR2 (germline): MDHEN, SYDVKM. This CDR3 contains 15 residues. With V trimmed by 3 bases and J by 0 bases, 3 bases remained unmatched. The CDR3 nucleotides read TGTGCCAGCAGTTTCCAACTAGCGGGCTCCTACGAGCAGTACTTC. Protein product: CASSFQLAGSYEQYF.

J is TRBJ1-2 and V is TRBV7-8; unclear D gene. Trimming removed 0 bases at V and 0 bases at J, with 11 bases between. Germline assignment: CDR1 SGHVS and CDR2 FQNEAQ. CDR3 length: 16 residues. Here the CDR3 reads CASSLAMAVTNYGYTF. The DNA of the CDR3 is TGTGCCAGCAGCTTAGCGATGGCAGTCACTAACTATGGCTACACCTTC.

V gene TRBV3-1 (or the pseudogene TRBV3-2) combines with J gene TRBJ2-3, with D possibly being TRBD2 (5 bases). Trimming shortened V by 0 bases and J by 10 bases, and 8 bases separated the two germline ends. CDR3 length: 12 residues. CDR1 and CDR2 (germline): LGHDT, YNNKEL (reference sequence). CDR3 amino acids: CASSQDQRAQYF. The DNA of the CDR3 is TGTGCCAGCAGCCAAGATCAGAGGGCGCAGTATTTT.

V and J are TRBV6-4 and TRBJ1-2, with D unclear. The CDR3 contains 13 residues. Trimming removed 2 bases at V and 7 bases at J, with 11 bases between. Germline-derived CDR1 and CDR2 are MRHNA and SNTAGT. CDR3 sequence: CASSDRLLGGYTF. The CDR3 coding sequence is TGTGCCAGCAGTGACAGACTTTTAGGTGGCTACACCTTC.

Ten or more counts support this clone. CDR3 bases: TGTGCCAGCAAACAAGGGGTGGGTAATTCACCCCTCCACTTT. Encoded protein: CASKQGVGNSPLHF. The rearrangement links TRBV6-5 to TRBJ1-6, with D perhaps TRBD1 (5 bases). The CDR3 extends over 14 amino acids. The V end lost 7 bases, the J end lost 6 bases, and 13 bases lay between the germline ends. Per the germline V gene, CDR1 is MNHEY and CDR2 is SVGAGI.

The CDR3 DNA follows: TGTGCCAGCAGTTTCACAGGGGACTATGGCTACACCTTC. Amino acid sequence: CASSFTGDYGYTF. V usage is TRBV6-2 or TRBV6-3 and J usage is TRBJ1-2, with TRBD1 matching over 7 bases. Trimming at V came to 4 bases and at J to 3 bases, leaving 2 bases not matched to a gene. Germline values: CDR1 MNHEY, CDR2 SVGEGT. The CDR3 extends over 13 amino acids.

V usage is TRBV12-5 and J usage is TRBJ2-7; D perhaps matches TRBD2 (5 bases). V lost 4 bases to trimming and J lost 0 bases, with 13 bases between them. This CDR3 spans 15 amino acids. Germline CDR1 reads LGHNT; CDR2 reads FRNRAP. CDR3 sequence: CASGWSRASSYEQYF. The CDR3 DNA is TGTGCTAGTGGTTGGTCGAGGGCTAGCTCCTACGAGCAGTACTTC.

The J gene is TRBJ2-7, the V gene TRBV11-2, with 7 bases lining up with TRBD2. Trimming at V came to 6 bases and at J to 5 bases, leaving 7 bases not matched to a gene. Germline CDR1 SGHAT, CDR2 FQNNGV. This CDR3 spans 13 amino acids. CDR3 DNA sequence: TGTGCCAGCAGACAACCTAGCGGCCACGAGCAGTACTTC. Protein sequence: CASRQPSGHEQYF.

On this clone: The junction differs from germline at one of its ends, possibly a read error. V usage is TRBV5-1 and J usage is TRBJ1-1; 10 bases fit TRBD1. CDR1 SGHRS and CDR2 YFSETQ come from the germline V gene. The CDR3 contains 16 residues. The CDR3: CASSLGQGEGNSEAFF. The CDR3 DNA reads TGCGCCAGCAGCTTAGGACAGGGGGAAGGGAACTCTGAAGCTTTCTTT.

The chain links TRBV5-4 to TRBJ2-1; 9 positions agree with TRBD2. Trimming took 1 base from V and 0 from J; bases not matched to a gene: 11. Germline V gives CDR1 SGHNT, CDR2 YYREEE (reference sequence). The length of the CDR3 is 19 residues. The CDR3 loop is CASSLKLGLAGISYNEQFF. The CDR3 DNA sequence: TGTGCCAGCAGCTTGAAATTGGGGCTAGCGGGGATCTCCTACAATGAGCAGTTCTTC.

This chain uses TRBV6-5 with TRBJ2-7, with D perhaps TRBD2 (7 bases). The germline V gene encodes CDR1 MNHEY and CDR2 SVGAGI. The germline V and J ends were trimmed by 6 bases and 6 bases, with 18 bases remaining between them. The length of the CDR3 is 14 residues. CDR3 region: CASSHDGGRPEQYF. The CDR3 DNA is TGTGCCAGCAGCCACGACGGGGGGCGCCCCGAGCAGTACTTC.

The chain combines TRBV7-9 with TRBJ2-5, with 9 nucleotides matching TRBD2. V lost 2 bases, J lost 5 bases, and 3 bases stayed unmatched. The CDR3 sequence is 14 residues long. CDR1 and CDR2 from the germline V gene are SEHNR and FQNEAQ (reference sequence). CDR3 nucleotides: TGTGCCAGCAGCTTAATGGCGGGAGGGGAGACCCAGTACTTC. Its translation: CASSLMAGGETQYF.

This chain uses TRBV9 with TRBJ1-6, with 8 bases fitting TRBD1. This CDR3 is 16 amino acids long. Germline trimming cut 3 bases from V and 1 base from J; bases unmatched to any gene: 3. The germline V gene has CDR1 SGDLS and CDR2 YYNGEE. CDR3 protein: CASSAGQGSYNSPLHF. CDR3 sequence (DNA): TGTGCCAGCAGCGCCGGACAGGGTTCCTATAATTCACCCCTCCACTTT.

The rearrangement joins TRBV27 to TRBJ1-6; 8 bases line up with TRBD1. This CDR3 comprises 16 residues. V gave up 10 bases and J gave up 7 bases; unmatched junction bases: 15. Germline CDR1 reads MNHEY; CDR2 reads SMNVEV (reference sequence). CDR3 loop: CATRLAGGLDNSPLHF. DNA of the CDR3: TGTGCCACCAGATTAGCAGGGGGCCTCGACAATTCACCCCTCCACTTT.

This rearrangement joins TRBV19 to TRBJ1-5; weak D call: TRBD1 (5 bases). V was trimmed by 9 bases and J by 5 bases, leaving 14 bases between them. The CDR3 sequence is 13 residues long. Germline V gene data show CDR1 as LNHDA and CDR2 as SQIVND (reference sequence). CDR3 amino acids: CASSVEGYQPQHF. In nucleotides, the CDR3 is TGTGCCAGCTCGGTGGAGGGGTATCAGCCCCAGCATTTT. Filled out from reference TRBV19 and TRBJ1-5, the complete variable domain reads DGGITQSPKYLFRKEGQNVTLSCEQNLNHDAMYWYRQDPGQGLRLIYYSQIVNDFQKGDIAEGYSVSREKKESFPLTVTSAQKNPTAFYLCASSVEGYQPQHFGDGTRLSIL.

The rearrangement uses TRBV2 and TRBJ1-5, with D tentatively TRBD1 (5 bases). The ends were cut back, 6 bases at V and 3 bases at J, with 15 bases in the middle. Germline V lookup: CDR1 SNHLY, CDR2 FYNNEI. The CDR3 is made up of 15 amino acids. The CDR3: CASSRGGENNQPQHF. For the CDR3, the DNA is TGTGCCAGCAGCCGGGGAGGGGAAAACAATCAGCCCCAGCATTTT.

As regards this clone: Within the sample, other DNA sequences also encode this same CDR3. V is TRBV12-3 or TRBV12-4 and J is TRBJ2-3; D is undetermined. The V end lost 4 bases, the J end lost 0 bases, and 2 bases lay between the germline ends. The CDR3 extends over 12 amino acids. Here the CDR3 reads CASSSSTDTQYF. Written as DNA, the CDR3 is TGTGCCAGCAGTTCGAGCACAGATACGCAGTATTTT.

The genes are TRBV29-1 and TRBJ1-4; D is unresolved. Per the germline V gene, CDR1 is SQVTM and CDR2 is ANQGSEA. The V end lost 4 bases, the J end lost 7 bases, and 13 bases lay between the germline ends. The CDR3 runs to 13 residues. CDR3 bases: TGCAGCGTTGCTCGGGGTCTCGGTGAAAAACTGTTTTTT. It is translated as CSVARGLGEKLFF.

Judged by abundance, this clone is medium-sized. The chain is built from TRBV5-4 and TRBJ1-4; tentatively, D is TRBD1 (6 bases). The germline V and J ends were trimmed by 1 base and 8 bases, with 15 bases remaining between them. The germline CDR1 and CDR2 sequences are SGHNT and YYREEE (reference sequence). The CDR3 length is 15 residues. The CDR3 DNA reads TGTGCCAGCAGCTTGAGGGCCCAGGGGAAAGAAAAACTGTTTTTT. Residues: CASSLRAQGKEKLFF.

This sequence joins TRBV3-1 (or the pseudogene TRBV3-2) and TRBJ2-5, with 10 bases matching TRBD2. The CDR3 length is 16 residues. The germline CDR1 and CDR2 sequences are LGHDT and YNNKEL (reference sequence). Trimming at V came to 3 bases and at J to 5 bases, leaving 9 bases not matched to a gene. The CDR3 DNA reads as TGTGCCAGCAGCCAGAGAGCGGGGGGGCCTCTGGAGACCCAGTACTTC. Protein: CASSQRAGGPLETQYF.

The chain joins TRBV19 to TRBJ2-7, with 10 positions matching TRBD2. This CDR3 has 14 amino acids. Germline V gives CDR1 LNHDA, CDR2 SQIVND (reference sequence). Trimming removed 11 bases from V and 4 bases from J; junction bases left unmatched: 11. The CDR3 nucleotides read TGTGCCGGGATCCGGGCTAGCGGGAGTTACGAGCAGTACTTC. Translated: CAGIRASGSYEQYF.

The DNA of the CDR3 is TGTGCCAGCTCACCCGTCTCAGAGACACTGTACACAGATACGCAGTATTTT. Translated, it gives CASSPVSETLYTDTQYF. V gene TRBV18 combines with J gene TRBJ2-3; unclear D gene. Germline V gene sequence: CDR1 KGHSH, CDR2 LQKENI. Trimming shortened V by 3 bases and J by 2 bases, and 18 bases separated the two germline ends. The CDR3 is 17 amino acids.